This T cell receptor beta chain was sequenced during a study of T-cell reconstitution after alpha-beta-depleted transplantation in children. V shed 4 bases and J 4 bases; nucleotides not matched to a gene: 7. The CDR3 covers 15 residues. From germline, CDR1 is MNHNY and CDR2 SVGAGI (reference sequence). Unique molecular identifiers were incorporated when the TCRbeta library was constructed. TCRdb reprocessed the PCR reads via MiXCR and lists one record per CDR3 protein. The table records around 190,000 distinct CDR3 sequences, 6.6% of them present only once. Study-wide results and limits: Some patients showed high day-60 TCRbeta diversity, which derived from surviving recipient T cells and thymic progenitors. Expanded clones from the graft, numbering several hundred, reportedly supplied alpha-beta T cells about two months after transplant. When one year had passed after transplant, most T-cell counts and diversity came from newly produced T cells.

This clonotype is medium-sized (0.01 to 0.1%) by share. Its antigen is as yet unknown. This sequence originates from a boy between 2 and 10 years old with acute lymphoblastic leukemia, due to receive a stem cell transplant. The sequencing here drew on PBMCs, taken before TCRalphabeta/CD19-depleted stem cell transplant. V usage is TRBV6-6 and J usage is TRBJ2-3, with 8 positions matching TRBD1. In DNA, the CDR3 is TGTGCCAGCAGTTTCAGGACAGGGAATGCAGATACGCAGTATTTT. Its protein is CASSFRTGNADTQYF.